This T cell receptor beta chain originates from a study of immune evolution from preneoplasia to lung adenocarcinoma. Overall study context: HLA loss of heterozygosity: about 7% AIS, more than 14% MIA, about 31% ADC, none AAH. Notes on the study in general: Later-stage lesions seemingly showed higher T cell density and diversity than normal lung. From normal lung to invasive adenocarcinoma, top clone frequencies appeared to decrease. Highest clonality occurred in KRAS-mutant, not EGFR-mutant or double wild-type, nodules.

Profiling relied on immunoSEQ multiplex PCR, and the TCRdb table lists in-frame clones only, not all of them. The data show 7,500 to 10,000 clones, about 80% seen once. The length of the CDR3 is 13 residues. Per germline, CDR1 MRHNA and CDR2 SNTAGT. V lost 5 bases, J lost 10 bases, and 10 bases stayed unmatched. This clone was detected a few times. What it binds is unknown. This TCR came from a person aged 65 to 85 with lung adenocarcinoma. Some clones in this sample may be carry-over from other donors' samples. The chain has TRBV6-4 and TRBJ1-1, with 7 bases lining up with TRBD1. Sequenced: FFPE minimally invasive lung adenocarcinoma tissue. CDR3 DNA: TGTGCCAGCAGTCGAGACCAACAGGGGATAGCTTTCTTT. It codes for CASSRDQQGIAFF.